This T cell receptor (beta chain) came from a study of CD8 T cells in ankylosing spondylitis. This clonotype was seen ten or more times. Antigen: not known. Findings and limits, study-wide: The authors reported significant enrichment of disease-linked clones in matched ankylosing spondylitis synovial fluid. Within peripheral blood, clones linked to disease were CD8+ and relatively rare.

TCRdb analysed the 5' RACE reads with MiXCR anew, one entry per CDR3 protein. Of 150,000 to 200,000 distinct CDR3 sequences in the sample, under 15% were seen once. V was pared by 1 base and J by 4 bases, with 7 bases of the junction left unmatched. This CDR3 spans 15 amino acids. Germline V lookup: CDR1 DFQATT, CDR2 SNEGSKA (reference sequence). This sequence was found in a female donor with ankylosing spondylitis or in good health (not recorded which). Sequenced sample: blood, either unsorted or a sorted T cell fraction (not recorded which). The V and J genes are TRBV20-1 and TRBJ2-5; 9 bases line up with TRBD1. The CDR3 DNA follows: TGCAGTGCTAGAGGAATTAACAGGGGGCGAGAGACCCAGTACTTC. Protein sequence: CSARGINRGRETQYF.